The 11 T cell receptor beta chains presented below share a single source sample, sequenced in a study of CD8+CD57+ T cells in acquired aplastic anemia. CDR3 and TCR beta VDJ profiling relied on genomic DNA as the template. TCRdb recomputed calls from the reads with MiXCR, one row per CDR3 protein. The sample gives 100,000 to 120,000 distinct CDR3 sequences, 40% to 60% of which show up once; roughly 30% is in the top ten. The source material was sorted CD4+, CD8+, or CD8+CD57+ T cells (not recorded which) from PBMCs. The receptors come from a human donor in good health, serving as a control.

This clonotype has at least ten counts. The gene calls are TRBV19 and TRBJ1-1; 7 nucleotides agree with TRBD1. V trimming: 7 bases; J trimming: 0 bases; junction bases outside the gene matches: 11. The CDR3 spans 16 residues. CDR1 and CDR2 (germline): LNHDA, SQIVND (reference sequence). Here the CDR3 DNA reads TGTGCCAGTACCGAGAGACTACAGGGGATGAACACTGAAGCTTTCTTT. Encoded protein: CASTERLQGMNTEAFF.

The chain combines TRBV12-3 or TRBV12-4 with TRBJ2-7, with D hard to call. The CDR3 runs to 16 residues. V was pared by 3 bases and J by 1 base, with 16 bases between. The chain's CDR3 is CASSLVSQANSYEQYF. The CDR3 DNA is TGTGCCAGCAGTTTGGTTAGCCAGGCCAATTCCTACGAGCAGTACTTC.

Of note for this clonotype: Germline is not matched at one junction end, which may reflect a read error. Here the CDR3 DNA reads TGTGCCAGCAGCCAGGGACCGTGGACTAGCGGGGGGTACGGGGCCTACGTCCTGACTTTC. Protein: CASSQGPWTSGGYGAYVLTF. The chain has TRBV3-1 and TRBJ2-6, with TRBD2 matching 14 bases. The germline V gene encodes CDR1 LGHDT and CDR2 YNNKEL (reference sequence). The CDR3 covers 20 residues.

This chain uses TRBV29-1 with TRBJ2-7, with D tentatively TRBD1 (6 bases). Between the trimmed V and J ends, which lost 4 bases and 6 bases, there was a span of 16 bases. The CDR3 is 13 residues long. From germline, CDR1 is SQVTM and CDR2 ANQGSEA. CDR3 nucleotides: TGCAGCGTTGGTCAGGGGACGGGTAGCGAGCAGTACTTC. It is translated as CSVGQGTGSEQYF.

This clonotype was counted at least ten times. V and J are TRBV9 and TRBJ2-1; 9 nucleotides align to TRBD1. With V trimmed by 2 bases and J by 8 bases, 14 bases remained unmatched. The germline CDR1 and CDR2 sequences are SGDLS and YYNGEE. CDR3 length: 17 amino acids. The CDR3 region is CASSVLTPGQGVYEQFF. In DNA, the CDR3 is TGTGCCAGCAGCGTTCTCACCCCGGGACAGGGTGTCTATGAGCAGTTCTTC.

This clonotype came up many times. The V and J genes are TRBV12-3 or TRBV12-4 and TRBJ2-3; 7 nucleotides line up with TRBD1. This CDR3 spans 15 amino acids. Trimming removed 5 bases from V and 3 bases from J; junction bases left unmatched: 8. The CDR3 sequence: CASSPGTALTDTQYF. CDR3 DNA sequence: TGTGCCAGCAGTCCCGGGACAGCTTTAACAGATACGCAGTATTTT.

Concerning this clonotype: Relative to the germline gene, one junction end is altered; a read error may explain this. The chain couples TRBV3-1 to TRBJ2-4; 9 nucleotides match TRBD2. This CDR3 has 16 amino acids. Germline assignment: CDR1 LGHDT and CDR2 YNNKEL (reference sequence). The CDR3 DNA sequence: TGTGCCTGCAGCCTTTTGGCGGGGGGGCCGGAAAACATTCAGTACTTC. Its translation is CACSLLAGGPENIQYF.

The rearrangement links TRBV15 to TRBJ2-7; TRBD1 agrees at 7 bases. CDR3 length: 14 residues. Germline assignment: CDR1 LNHNV and CDR2 YYDKDF (reference sequence). The J segment lost 4 bases and the V segment lost 5 bases, leaving 8 bases of the junction unmatched. The CDR3 region has the DNA TGTGCCACCAGCCGGACAGGTGGTCCGTACGAGCAGTACTTC. It yields the protein CATSRTGGPYEQYF.

This clonotype appeared a single time. The junction departs from the called germline gene at one end, perhaps through a read error. The genes are TRBV9 and TRBJ1-2, with no clear D. Germline CDR1 reads SGDLS; CDR2 reads YYNGEE. The length of the CDR3 is 17 residues. The CDR3 protein is CANSVEAGRGFNYGYTF. The CDR3 DNA reads as TGTGCCAACAGCGTAGAGGCCGGTCGGGGATTTAACTACGGCTACACCTTC.

This chain joins TRBV29-1 and TRBJ1-2; possibly TRBD1 for D (6 bases). CDR1 SQVTM and CDR2 ANQGSEA come from the germline V gene. The length of the CDR3 is 13 residues. V lost 3 bases, J lost 7 bases, and 15 bases lay in between. In DNA form, the CDR3 reads TGCAGCGTTGAGAGGACAGAAAGCACTGGCTACACCTTC. It encodes CSVERTESTGYTF.

This clonotype has at least ten counts. V usage is TRBV4-3 and J usage is TRBJ1-1; tentatively, D is TRBD1 (5 bases). The CDR3 has 17 residues. Trimming removed 0 bases at V and 1 base at J, with 15 bases between. The germline gives CDR1 LGHNA, CDR2 YSLEER. The CDR3 coding sequence is TGCGCCAGCAGCCAAGACCCTTCGATCAGGGAGAACACTGAAGCTTTCTTT. Its translation: CASSQDPSIRENTEAFF.